These 29 T cell receptor beta chains were all obtained from the same sample, sequenced in a study of radiotherapy plus CTLA-4 blockade in lung cancer. Repertoires were generated with immunoSEQ multiplex PCR, while TCRdb's copy carries only in-frame clones and drops some. The sample carries 30,000 to 45,000 clones, approximately 77% recorded once. Here the sequenced sample was peripheral blood, taken from a patient treated with radiotherapy plus ipilimumab. These receptors originate from a human donor with non-small cell lung cancer who had stable disease on radiotherapy plus ipilimumab.

The rearrangement uses TRBV19 and TRBJ1-3; D unresolved. The CDR3 contains 12 residues. V was clipped by 5 bases and J by 4 bases, with 6 bases between them. Germline CDR1 is LNHDA and CDR2 is SQIVND (reference sequence). CDR3 sequence: CASSYRGNTIYF. In nucleotides, the CDR3 is TGTGCCAGTAGTTATCGGGGAAACACCATATATTTT.

This chain connects TRBV7-9 to TRBJ2-7, with 9 bases matching TRBD2. The length of the CDR3 is 14 residues. J was trimmed by 7 bases and V by 2 bases; bases with no gene match: 6. In germline, CDR1 is SEHNR, CDR2 FQNEAQ (reference sequence). The CDR3 nucleotides are TGTGCCAGCAGCTTATCTAGCGGGGAAAGGGAGCAGTACTTC. Translation gives CASSLSSGEREQYF.

This chain connects TRBV5-1 to TRBJ1-2, with TRBD1 matching over 7 bases. The CDR3 sequence is 14 residues long. Trimming at V came to 4 bases and at J to 4 bases, leaving 7 bases not matched to a gene. The germline V gene has CDR1 SGHRS and CDR2 YFSETQ. CDR3 region: CASSPTGEGYGYTF. CDR3 in DNA: TGCGCCAGCAGCCCTACAGGGGAAGGCTATGGCTACACCTTC.

This clone appeared a few times. The chain uses TRBV10-3 and TRBJ2-3; 7 nucleotides line up with TRBD1. Looked up from germline, CDR1 is ENHRY and CDR2 is SYGVKD. The CDR3 consists of 14 residues. The junction had 4 bases not matched to a gene; V was cut back by 5 bases and J by 2 bases. This chain's CDR3 is CAISSDRFTDTQYF. Here the CDR3 DNA reads TGTGCCATCAGTTCGGACAGGTTCACAGATACGCAGTATTTT.

The genes are TRBV5-1 and TRBJ2-1; 9 bases are shared with TRBD2. The CDR3 is made up of 17 amino acids. Looked up from germline, CDR1 is SGHRS and CDR2 is YFSETQ. The trim removed 0 bases at V and 6 bases at J, leaving 10 bases unmatched. The CDR3 loop reads CASSLGRSGRGGNEQFF. As DNA, the CDR3 is TGCGCCAGCAGCTTGGGGAGGTCTGGGCGGGGGGGCAATGAGCAGTTCTTC.

This chain uses TRBV4-1 with TRBJ2-5; no definite D call. The V gene's germline CDR1 is MGHRA and CDR2 YSYEKL. V was trimmed by 1 base and J by 2 bases, leaving 5 bases between them. The CDR3 is 13 amino acids. This chain's CDR3 is CASSQVQQETQYF. CDR3 in DNA: TGCGCCAGCAGCCAAGTCCAGCAAGAGACCCAGTACTTC.

V gene TRBV7-2 combines with J gene TRBJ2-7, with TRBD1 identical over 12 bases. V dropped 1 base and J dropped 5; count of bases not matched to a gene: 6. Germline assignment: CDR1 SGHTA and CDR2 FQGNSA. This CDR3 spans 16 amino acids. CDR3 DNA sequence: TGTGCCAGCAGCTTAGTAGGGACAGGGGGCTACAACGAGCAGTACTTC. Its protein is CASSLVGTGGYNEQYF.

J is TRBJ2-7 and V is TRBV6-6, with 10 bases matching TRBD1. The CDR3 contains 15 residues. Germline V gene lookup returns CDR1 MNHNY and CDR2 SVGAGI (reference sequence). The junction had 11 bases not matched to a gene; V was cut back by 6 bases and J by 6 bases. This chain's CDR3 is CASRKGTGASFEQYF. The DNA of the CDR3 is TGTGCCAGCAGAAAGGGGACAGGGGCTAGCTTCGAGCAGTACTTC.

V is TRBV18 and J is TRBJ2-1, with D maybe TRBD1 (5 bases). The V end was cut by 2 bases, the J end by 3 bases, with 11 bases between. The CDR3 runs 15 residues. CDR1 is KGHSH and CDR2 is LQKENI in the germline V gene. CDR3 DNA sequence: TGTGCCAGCTCACCATTCAAAGGGGTCTACAATGAGCAGTTCTTC. Translation gives CASSPFKGVYNEQFF.

V gene TRBV9 combines with J gene TRBJ2-7; 7 bases fit TRBD1. Germline CDR1 is SGDLS and CDR2 is YYNGEE. The CDR3 is 14 residues long. V gave up 4 bases and J gave up 0 bases; unmatched junction bases: 4. CDR3 amino acids: CASSWGQSSYEQYF. In nucleotides, the CDR3 is TGTGCCAGCAGCTGGGGACAGAGCTCCTACGAGCAGTACTTC.

V gene TRBV25-1 combines with J gene TRBJ2-7; TRBD2 matches at 7 bases. Germline V gene data show CDR1 as MGHDK and CDR2 as SYGVNS. With 5 bases clipped from V and 2 bases from J, the junction kept 6 bases outside the gene matches. The CDR3 has 14 residues. The CDR3 is CASSQAGSTYEQYF. The CDR3 nucleotides are TGTGCCAGCAGTCAAGCGGGGAGCACCTACGAGCAGTACTTC.

V is TRBV6-6 and J is TRBJ1-5; TRBD1 matches 7 bases. Germline V CDR1 and CDR2: MNHNY, SVGAGI (reference sequence). The CDR3 sequence is 15 residues long. The ends lost 2 bases at V and 4 bases at J; junction bases unmatched: 5. The CDR3 spells CASSYPEGANQPQHF. CDR3 coding DNA: TGTGCCAGCAGTTACCCCGAGGGGGCAAATCAGCCCCAGCATTTT.

The chain joins TRBV2 to TRBJ2-7; D not resolved. CDR3 size: 17 residues. CDR1 is SNHLY and CDR2 is FYNNEI in the germline V gene. V lost 0 bases, J lost 3 bases, and 18 bases lay in between. The CDR3 loop reads CASSEALKAASYYEQYF. CDR3 in DNA: TGTGCCAGCAGTGAAGCGCTAAAGGCGGCTTCCTACTACGAGCAGTACTTC.

This clone was found a few times. The V call is TRBV6-1, the J call TRBJ1-4; no reliable D call. The germline V gene has CDR1 MNHNS and CDR2 SASEGT. This CDR3 contains 14 residues. The germline V and J ends were trimmed by 6 bases and 8 bases, with 16 bases remaining between them. The CDR3 bases are TGTGCCAGCAGCGCTCGCGGTGGGAGGGAAAAACTGTTTTTT. It is translated as CASSARGGREKLFF.

The chain joins TRBV30 to TRBJ1-5; 9 nucleotides agree with TRBD1. Germline trimming cut 4 bases from V and 6 bases from J; bases unmatched to any gene: 10. The CDR3 totals 15 residues. CDR1 and CDR2 (germline): GTSNPN, SVGIG (reference sequence). This chain's CDR3 is CAWKKKGQGSQPQHF. As DNA, the CDR3 is TGTGCCTGGAAAAAAAAAGGACAGGGGAGTCAGCCCCAGCATTTT.

This clone was counted once. The chain joins TRBV5-1 to TRBJ1-2; TRBD1 might be the D (6 bases). The germline V gene encodes CDR1 SGHRS and CDR2 YFSETQ. V was shortened by 0 bases and J by 5 bases, with 11 bases between the two germline ends. The CDR3 totals 14 residues. CDR3 sequence: CASSLVGTGYGYTF. As DNA, the CDR3 is TGCGCCAGCAGCTTGGTGGGCACAGGGTATGGCTACACCTTC.

V usage is TRBV19 and J usage is TRBJ1-1, with D possibly matching TRBD1 (5 bases). This CDR3 spans 16 amino acids. CDR1 LNHDA and CDR2 SQIVND come from the germline V gene (reference sequence). V lost 1 base, J lost 1 base, and 13 bases lay in between. CDR3 region: CASSIVRGGRNTEAFF. CDR3 DNA sequence: TGTGCCAGTAGTATAGTTCGGGGGGGAAGGAACACTGAAGCTTTCTTT.

The chain carries TRBV10-2 and TRBJ2-3, with 7 bases matching TRBD1. J was trimmed by 2 bases and V by 8 bases; bases with no gene match: 10. The length of the CDR3 is 15 residues. The germline V gene has CDR1 WSHSY and CDR2 SAAADI. The CDR3 loop is CASRDRDGYTDTQYF. The CDR3 DNA is TGCGCCAGCCGAGACAGGGACGGCTACACAGATACGCAGTATTTT.

The V and J genes are TRBV27 and TRBJ2-3; TRBD1 matches at 8 bases. V shed 5 bases, J shed 3 bases, and the junction held 7 bases outside the gene matches. CDR3 length: 15 residues. Germline V lookup: CDR1 MNHEY, CDR2 SMNVEV (reference sequence). The CDR3 region is CASSPRDRQTDTQYF. The CDR3 bases are TGTGCCAGCAGTCCTCGGGACAGGCAGACAGATACGCAGTATTTT.

V gene TRBV18 combines with J gene TRBJ2-7, with 8 bases identical to TRBD2. The V gene's germline CDR1 is KGHSH and CDR2 LQKENI. V shed 5 bases and J 0 bases; nucleotides not matched to a gene: 3. This CDR3 has 14 amino acids. CDR3 bases: TGTGCCAGCTCAGCTAGCGGGCCCTCCTACGAGCAGTACTTC. Translation gives CASSASGPSYEQYF.

The gene calls are TRBV5-4 and TRBJ2-3, with 7 nucleotides matching TRBD1. This CDR3 has 16 residues. V lost 4 bases to trimming and J lost 2 bases; unmatched junction nucleotides: 10. Germline V gene data show CDR1 as SGHNT and CDR2 as YYREEE (reference sequence). The CDR3 region is CASSPREGAPTDTQYF. The CDR3 DNA sequence: TGTGCCAGCAGCCCGAGAGAGGGGGCCCCCACAGATACGCAGTATTTT. Drawing the rest from reference TRBV5-4 and TRBJ2-3, the complete variable domain is ETGVTQSPTHLIKTRGQQVTLRCSSQSGHNTVSWYQQALGQGPQFIFQYYREEENGRGNFPPRFSGLQFPNYSSELNVNALELDDSALYLCASSPREGAPTDTQYFGPGTRLTVL.

CDR3 bases: TGTGCCAGCAGCCCCAGACAGGGTCCTGAAGCTTTCTTT. Translation gives CASSPRQGPEAFF. This rearrangement joins TRBV13 to TRBJ1-1; 7 bases are shared with TRBD1. V lost 5 bases and J lost 6; bases outside the gene matches: 6. Per germline, CDR1 PRHDT and CDR2 FYEKMQ (reference sequence). The CDR3 is 13 amino acids.

This clone has only one observation. The chain recombines TRBV6-1 with TRBJ2-5; D is uncertain. The V gene's germline CDR1 is MNHNS and CDR2 SASEGT. V lost 4 bases to trimming and J lost 4 bases, with 10 bases between them. This CDR3 has 13 amino acids. CDR3 bases: TGTGCCAGCAGTGTCCCTGGGCCAGAGACCCAGTACTTC. Protein: CASSVPGPETQYF.

V usage is TRBV30 and J usage is TRBJ1-5, with TRBD1 matching 8 bases. Germline CDR1 reads GTSNPN; CDR2 reads SVGIG (reference sequence). V dropped 4 bases and J dropped 4; count of bases not matched to a gene: 3. The CDR3 length is 13 residues. CDR3 in DNA: TGTGCCTGGAAGGACAGGGAAAATCAGCCCCAGCATTTT. Its protein product is CAWKDRENQPQHF. Together with reference TRBV30 and TRBJ1-5, the CDR3 gives the full variable domain: SQTIHQWPATLVQPVGSPLSLECTVEGTSNPNLYWYRQAAGRGLQLLFYSVGIGQISSEVPQNLSASRPQDRQFILSSKKLLLSDSGFYLCAWKDRENQPQHFGDGTRLSIL.

This CDR3 reads CASSPLGAAGNTIYF. As DNA, the CDR3 is TGTGCCAGCTCACCACTGGGGGCGGCTGGAAACACCATATATTTT. The rearrangement links TRBV18 to TRBJ1-3, with D tentatively TRBD1 (6 bases). The germline V and J ends were trimmed by 1 base and 2 bases, with 9 bases remaining between them. Germline V gene sequence: CDR1 KGHSH, CDR2 LQKENI. CDR3 length: 15 residues.

The sample holds a few counts of this clone. The chain joins TRBV30 to TRBJ2-7, with 7 bases fitting TRBD2. Germline V gene data show CDR1 as GTSNPN and CDR2 as SVGIG (reference sequence). The CDR3 consists of 12 residues. Losses at the gene ends were 0 bases for V and 6 bases for J; bases not matched to a gene: 2. CDR3 protein: CAWSVPGGEQYF. For the CDR3, the DNA is TGTGCCTGGAGTGTCCCGGGGGGCGAGCAGTACTTC.

The chain combines TRBV27 with TRBJ2-7, with 11 bases matching TRBD2. J lost 6 bases, V lost 8 bases, and 18 bases had no gene match. The CDR3 has 17 amino acids. Germline CDR1 reads MNHEY; CDR2 reads SMNVEV (reference sequence). The CDR3 sequence is CASFKRGVAGGPREQYF. CDR3 sequence (DNA): TGTGCCAGCTTTAAGAGAGGGGTAGCGGGGGGGCCGCGCGAGCAGTACTTC.

The chain employs TRBV9 and TRBJ2-1; weak D call: TRBD1 (5 bases). Germline loops: CDR1 SGDLS, CDR2 YYNGEE. V gave up 3 bases and J gave up 0 bases, with 10 bases separating them. The CDR3 contains 15 residues. The CDR3 DNA reads TGTGCCAGCAGCGCTTCAGACAGCTCCTACAATGAGCAGTTCTTC. It is translated as CASSASDSSYNEQFF.

The chain joins TRBV7-2 to TRBJ1-3; D perhaps matches TRBD1 (5 bases). The CDR3 extends over 16 amino acids. The germline V gene encodes CDR1 SGHTA and CDR2 FQGNSA. The germline V and J ends were trimmed by 2 bases and 2 bases, with 13 bases remaining between them. CDR3 in amino acids: CASSLTQWGAGNTIYF. CDR3 bases: TGTGCCAGCAGCTTAACCCAGTGGGGGGCTGGAAACACCATATATTTT.